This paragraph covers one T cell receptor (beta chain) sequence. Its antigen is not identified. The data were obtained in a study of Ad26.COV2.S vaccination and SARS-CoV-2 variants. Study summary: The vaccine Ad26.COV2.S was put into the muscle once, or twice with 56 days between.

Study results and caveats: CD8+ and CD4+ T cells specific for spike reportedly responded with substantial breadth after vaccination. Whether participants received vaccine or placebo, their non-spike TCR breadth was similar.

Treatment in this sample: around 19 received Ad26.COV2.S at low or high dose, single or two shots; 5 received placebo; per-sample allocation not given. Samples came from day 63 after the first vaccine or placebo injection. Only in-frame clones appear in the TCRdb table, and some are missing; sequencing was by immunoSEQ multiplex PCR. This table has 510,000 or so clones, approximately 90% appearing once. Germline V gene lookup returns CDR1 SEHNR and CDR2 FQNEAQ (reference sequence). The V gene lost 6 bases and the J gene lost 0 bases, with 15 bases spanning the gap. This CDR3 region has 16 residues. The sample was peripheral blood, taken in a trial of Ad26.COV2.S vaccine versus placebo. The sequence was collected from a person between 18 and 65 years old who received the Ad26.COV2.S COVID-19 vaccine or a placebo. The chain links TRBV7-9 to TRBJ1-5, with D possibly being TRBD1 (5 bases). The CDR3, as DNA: TGTGCCAGCAGTCGCGACAGAGGTTATAGCAATCAGCCCCAGCATTTT. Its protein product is CASSRDRGYSNQPQHF.